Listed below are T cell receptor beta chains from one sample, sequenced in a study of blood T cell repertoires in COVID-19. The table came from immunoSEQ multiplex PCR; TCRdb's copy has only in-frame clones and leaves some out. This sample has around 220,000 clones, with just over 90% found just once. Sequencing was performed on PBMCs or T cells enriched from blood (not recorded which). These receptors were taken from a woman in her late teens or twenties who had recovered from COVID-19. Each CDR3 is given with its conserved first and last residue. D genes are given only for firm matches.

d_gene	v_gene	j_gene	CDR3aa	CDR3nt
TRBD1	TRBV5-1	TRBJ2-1	CASSLRQGYGNEQFF	TGCGCCAGCAGCCTCAGACAGGGGTATGGCAATGAGCAGTTCTTC
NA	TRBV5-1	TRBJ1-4	CASSYVAATNEKLFF	TGCGCCAGCAGCTATGTGGCTGCAACTAATGAAAAACTGTTTTTT
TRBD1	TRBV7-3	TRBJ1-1	CASSLRGGVTTGPTEAFF	TGTGCCAGCAGCTTACGTGGAGGGGTCACGACAGGGCCCACTGAAGCTTTCTTT
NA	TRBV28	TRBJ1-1	CASSSLTGRNTEAFF	TGTGCCAGCAGTTCCTTAACAGGGAGGAACACTGAAGCTTTCTTT
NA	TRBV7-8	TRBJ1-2	CASSLTVTATAFYGYTF	TGTGCCAGCAGCTTAACAGTGACAGCGACAGCCTTCTATGGCTACACCTTC
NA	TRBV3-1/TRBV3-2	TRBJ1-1	CASSQGTGEAFF	TGTGCCAGCAGCCAAGGTACAGGGGAAGCTTTCTTT
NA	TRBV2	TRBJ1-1	CASSTPQGRAFF	TGTGCCAGCAGTACCCCACAGGGAAGGGCTTTCTTT
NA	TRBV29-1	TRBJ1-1	CSVELRLLPETEAFF	TGCAGCGTTGAATTACGACTCCTACCCGAGACTGAAGCTTTCTTT
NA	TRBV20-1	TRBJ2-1	CSASGGRDSYNEQFF	TGCAGTGCGAGTGGGGGGCGTGACTCCTACAATGAGCAGTTCTTC
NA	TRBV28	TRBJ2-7	CASSLVSRSRNEQYF	TGTGCCAGCAGTTTAGTAAGCAGGTCCCGCAACGAGCAGTACTTC
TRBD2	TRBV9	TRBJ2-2	CASSASGGGAGELFF	TGTGCCAGCAGCGCTAGCGGGGGTGGGGCCGGGGAGCTGTTTTTT
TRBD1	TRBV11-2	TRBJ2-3	CASSSRTGGRTDTQYF	TGTGCCAGCAGCTCCCGGACAGGGGGAAGGACAGATACGCAGTATTTT